Following are 29 T cell receptor beta chains from one sample sequenced in a study of blood T cell repertoires in COVID-19. Using immunoSEQ multiplex PCR, the repertoire was profiled, and TCRdb retains in-frame clones only, with some absent. Among roughly 160,000 clones, about four fifths were seen once, and the ten largest hold about 1.9%. The sample taken for sequencing was peripheral blood. The source of these receptors is an elderly woman with acute or convalescent COVID-19.

The DNA of the CDR3 is TGTGCCAGCATTCCATCGACAGGACGATTCAATCAGCCCCAGCATTTT. It is translated as CASIPSTGRFNQPQHF. The gene calls are TRBV28 and TRBJ1-5; a weak D match, TRBD1 (6 bases). The CDR3 totals 16 residues. Germline CDR1 and CDR2: MDHEN and SYDVKM. V was pared by 7 bases and J by 3 bases, with 19 bases between.

V and J are TRBV7-8 and TRBJ2-1; D may be TRBD2 (5 bases). The CDR3 consists of 16 residues. The V end was cut by 5 bases, the J end by 1 base, with 15 bases between. From germline, CDR1 is SGHVS and CDR2 FQNEAQ. In nucleotides, the CDR3 is TGTGCCAGCAGCCCCGAGGCAGCGGTTTCCTACAATGAGCAGTTCTTC. It codes for CASSPEAAVSYNEQFF. The complete variable domain, with remaining parts taken from reference TRBV7-8 and TRBJ2-1, reads GAGVSQSPRYKVAKRGQDVALRCDPISGHVSLFWYQQALGQGPEFLTYFQNEAQLDKSGLPSDRFFAERPEGSVSTLKIQRTQQEDSAVYLCASSPEAAVSYNEQFFGPGTRLTVL.

DNA of the CDR3: TGTGCCAGCGGGGGACTGGGAAACACCATATATTTT. Its protein product is CASGGLGNTIYF. The chain uses TRBV3-1 (or the pseudogene TRBV3-2) and TRBJ1-3; TRBD1 is a possible D gene (5 bases). From germline, CDR1 is LGHDT and CDR2 YNNKEL (reference sequence). This CDR3 is 12 amino acids long. V lost 8 bases to trimming and J lost 4 bases, with 9 bases between them.

The rearrangement joins TRBV10-3 to TRBJ2-3, with TRBD2 matching over 7 bases. Germline V gene lookup returns CDR1 ENHRY and CDR2 SYGVKD. This CDR3 contains 16 residues. Germline trimming cut 0 bases from V and 1 base from J; bases unmatched to any gene: 4. The CDR3 sequence: CAISESKRGGTDTQYF. The CDR3 nucleotides read TGTGCCATCAGTGAGTCTAAGCGGGGAGGCACAGATACGCAGTATTTT.

V and J are TRBV7-2 and TRBJ2-3; 9 bases fit TRBD2. The CDR3 is 15 residues long. The germline V gene has CDR1 SGHTA and CDR2 FQGNSA. V was clipped by 5 bases and J by 3 bases; unmatched bases: 6. The CDR3 nucleotides read TGTGCCAGCAGCAGTAGCGGGAGTAGTACAGATACGCAGTATTTT. It yields the protein CASSSSGSSTDTQYF.

This clone has more than one count but fewer than ten. The V gene is TRBV6-6, the J gene TRBJ1-5, with 9 bases that match TRBD1. The CDR3 consists of 15 residues. Germline trimming cut 6 bases from V and 5 bases from J; bases unmatched to any gene: 8. Germline CDR1 and CDR2: MNHNY and SVGAGI (reference sequence). The CDR3 nucleotides read TGTGCCAGCAGCCACGGGGGACAGGGATATCAGCCCCAGCATTTT. It is translated as CASSHGGQGYQPQHF.

The V call is TRBV5-8, the J call TRBJ2-4, with 7 bases that match TRBD1. CDR3 length equals 13 residues. CDR1 is SGHTS and CDR2 is YDEGEE in the germline V gene. J lost 4 bases, V lost 5 bases, and 3 bases had no gene match. The DNA for the CDR3 is TGTGCCAGCAGACCGACAGGGAAAAACATTCAGTACTTC. Translating it yields CASRPTGKNIQYF.

The chain couples TRBV4-3 to TRBJ2-5; 14 bases are shared with TRBD2. The ends lost 3 bases at V and 1 base at J; junction bases unmatched: 1. CDR1 and CDR2 (germline): LGHNA, YSLEER. The CDR3 loop spans 16 amino acids. The CDR3 sequence is CASSQGTSGGQETQYF. The CDR3 nucleotides are TGCGCCAGCAGCCAGGGGACTAGCGGGGGCCAAGAGACCCAGTACTTC.

This clone was picked up one time. The chain is built from TRBV6-1 and TRBJ1-2; D unclear. Germline CDR1 is MNHNS and CDR2 is SASEGT. V was shortened by 0 bases and J by 4 bases, with 9 bases between the two germline ends. This CDR3 has 14 amino acids. CDR3 DNA sequence: TGTGCCAGCAGTGAAGCGCGGGCCTTCTATGGCTACACCTTC. As protein: CASSEARAFYGYTF.

V gene TRBV7-2 combines with J gene TRBJ1-2; 9 bases agree with TRBD1. Trimming at V came to 3 bases and at J to 4 bases, leaving 3 bases not matched to a gene. Germline V gene sequence: CDR1 SGHTA, CDR2 FQGNSA. CDR3 length equals 14 residues. This CDR3 is CASSLGQGTYGYTF. In DNA form, the CDR3 reads TGTGCCAGCAGCTTGGGACAGGGAACCTATGGCTACACCTTC. Variable domain in full (rest from reference TRBV7-2 and TRBJ1-2): GAGVSQSPSNKVTEKGKDVELRCDPISGHTALYWYRQSLGQGLEFLIYFQGNSAPDKSGLPSDRFSAERTGGSVSTLTIQRTQQEDSAVYLCASSLGQGTYGYTFGSGTRLTVV.

The CDR3 nucleotides are TGTGCCAGTAGTCCCAATACAGGAGCGAACCGCAATCAGCCCCAGCATTTT. As protein: CASSPNTGANRNQPQHF. J is TRBJ1-5 and V is TRBV19; tentatively, D is TRBD1 (5 bases). Germline loops: CDR1 LNHDA, CDR2 SQIVND (reference sequence). This CDR3 comprises 17 residues. V dropped 5 bases and J dropped 2 bases, with 19 bases sitting between them.

The J gene is TRBJ1-5, the V gene TRBV2; no firm D call. The germline V gene has CDR1 SNHLY and CDR2 FYNNEI. Trimming removed 5 bases from V and 4 bases from J, with 6 bases in between. This CDR3 spans 12 amino acids. The chain's CDR3 is CASSNQNQPQHF. The DNA of the CDR3 is TGTGCCAGCAGTAACCAGAATCAGCCCCAGCATTTT.

This clone was picked up one time. The CDR3 nucleotides are TGTGCCAGCGGCCCCCTAGCGGGGGCCCTAGCAAATGAGCAGTTCTTC. Translation: CASGPLAGALANEQFF. This chain links TRBV6-4 with TRBJ2-1, with TRBD2 matching over 10 bases. V was clipped by 8 bases and J by 7 bases; unmatched bases: 14. This CDR3 comprises 16 residues. CDR1 and CDR2 from the germline V gene are MRHNA and SNTAGT.

The V and J genes are TRBV30 and TRBJ2-5, with 7 positions matching TRBD2. The CDR3 covers 14 residues. V shed 6 bases and J 4 bases; nucleotides not matched to a gene: 11. Germline CDR1 and CDR2: GTSNPN and SVGIG (reference sequence). The chain's CDR3 is CACRVFGGGETQYF. CDR3 nucleotides: TGTGCCTGCCGGGTTTTTGGGGGGGGAGAGACCCAGTACTTC. Full variable domain (remainder filled in from reference TRBV30 and TRBJ2-5): SQTIHQWPATLVQPVGSPLSLECTVEGTSNPNLYWYRQAAGRGLQLLFYSVGIGQISSEVPQNLSASRPQDRQFILSSKKLLLSDSGFYLCACRVFGGGETQYFGPGTRLLVL.

V gene TRBV18 combines with J gene TRBJ1-3; the D gene is possibly TRBD1 (5 bases). With 2 bases removed from V and 1 base from J, the gap between germline ends came to 9 bases. CDR3 length equals 15 residues. Germline V gene data show CDR1 as KGHSH and CDR2 as LQKENI. The CDR3 DNA follows: TGTGCCAGCTCACCAGGGGGGTCATCTGGAAACACCATATATTTT. This gives the protein CASSPGGSSGNTIYF. Full variable domain (outside the CDR3, taken from reference TRBV18 and TRBJ1-3): NAGVMQNPRHLVRRRGQEARLRCSPMKGHSHVYWYRQLPEEGLKFMVYLQKENIIDESGMPKERFSAEFPKEGPSILRIQQVVRGDSAAYFCASSPGGSSGNTIYFGEGSWLTVV.

The table lists this clone with a few counts. The rearrangement joins TRBV29-1 to TRBJ2-5; a weak D match, TRBD1 (6 bases). V gave up 6 bases and J gave up 4 bases, with 12 bases separating them. Germline V gene sequence: CDR1 SQVTM, CDR2 ANQGSEA. The CDR3 extends over 12 amino acids. The CDR3 region is CSVKTGSETQYF. As DNA, the CDR3 is TGCAGCGTGAAAACAGGGTCAGAGACCCAGTACTTC.

The DNA of the CDR3 is TGTGCCAGCAGCTTGGTAGCAGGGTCCGGATCCTACAATGAGCAGTTCTTC. The encoded protein is CASSLVAGSGSYNEQFF. The genes are TRBV5-8 and TRBJ2-1; perhaps TRBD1 as D (5 bases). With 0 bases removed from V and 1 base from J, the gap between germline ends came to 14 bases. The CDR3 contains 17 residues. Germline V gives CDR1 SGHTS, CDR2 YDEGEE.

The chain links TRBV5-5 to TRBJ2-7, with TRBD1 matching over 8 bases. Germline-derived CDR1 and CDR2 are SGHKS and YYEKEE (reference sequence). The CDR3 loop spans 16 amino acids. Germline trimming cut 4 bases from V and 0 bases from J; bases unmatched to any gene: 9. The DNA for the CDR3 is TGTGCCAGCAGCCCCGGACAGGGAACATACTCCTACGAGCAGTACTTC. Translation: CASSPGQGTYSYEQYF.

The chain uses TRBV7-8 and TRBJ1-4; weak D call: TRBD1 (5 bases). The CDR3 extends over 14 amino acids. The V end lost 5 bases, the J end lost 5 bases, and 12 bases lay between the germline ends. Germline CDR1 is SGHVS and CDR2 is FQNEAQ. The CDR3 DNA reads as TGTGCCAGCAGCGCGGGACCGATCAATGAAAAACTGTTTTTT. This codes for CASSAGPINEKLFF.

This chain uses TRBV19 with TRBJ1-1; 7 bases are a match to TRBD1. J was trimmed by 0 bases and V by 3 bases; bases with no gene match: 4. Germline CDR1 is LNHDA and CDR2 is SQIVND (reference sequence). The CDR3 is 15 amino acids. The CDR3 protein is CASSISQGLNTEAFF. For the CDR3, the DNA is TGTGCCAGTAGTATCTCACAGGGGCTGAACACTGAAGCTTTCTTT.

The chain recombines TRBV11-2 with TRBJ2-7; weak D call: TRBD1 (6 bases). CDR3 length equals 14 residues. Trimming pared 6 bases from V and 3 bases from J, leaving 15 bases between. Germline values: CDR1 SGHAT, CDR2 FQNNGV. In nucleotides, the CDR3 is TGTGCCAGCAGTTCGGCAGGGGCCAACTACGAGCAGTACTTC. Translating gives CASSSAGANYEQYF.

V gene TRBV3-1 (or the pseudogene TRBV3-2) combines with J gene TRBJ2-5; 7 nucleotides match TRBD1. V lost 6 bases and J lost 2; bases outside the gene matches: 3. This CDR3 region has 13 residues. Germline CDR1 and CDR2: LGHDT and YNNKEL (reference sequence). CDR3 DNA sequence: TGTGCCAGCAGAGACAGGGCACAAGAGACCCAGTACTTC. This encodes CASRDRAQETQYF.

The chain is built from TRBV19 and TRBJ2-6; TRBD1 agrees at 8 bases. This CDR3 has 17 amino acids. J gave up 2 bases and V 1 base, and 4 bases lay outside the gene matches. Germline assignment: CDR1 LNHDA and CDR2 SQIVND (reference sequence). The CDR3 DNA reads TGTGCCAGTAGTATAGGGACAGGGTGGACTGGGGCCAACGTCCTGACTTTC. Protein product: CASSIGTGWTGANVLTF.

The J gene is TRBJ2-3, the V gene TRBV27; TRBD2 matches at 12 bases. The V segment lost 0 bases and the J segment 6 bases; nucleotides outside the gene matches: 19. This CDR3 comprises 21 residues. CDR1 and CDR2 (germline): MNHEY, SMNVEV (reference sequence). CDR3 loop: CASSLSAGASGRALDMDTQYF. In nucleotides, the CDR3 is TGTGCCAGCAGTTTATCGGCGGGGGCTAGCGGGAGGGCCCTTGATATGGATACGCAGTATTTT.

This rearrangement joins TRBV9 to TRBJ2-5; D might be TRBD2 (5 bases). The CDR3 consists of 15 residues. V lost 0 bases and J 3 bases, leaving 12 bases between the germline ends. The germline V gene encodes CDR1 SGDLS and CDR2 YYNGEE. The CDR3 region is CASSVGPGREETQYF. As DNA, the CDR3 is TGTGCCAGCAGCGTAGGGCCTGGGAGAGAAGAGACCCAGTACTTC.

The chain uses TRBV2 and TRBJ2-5; weak D call: TRBD2 (6 bases). The V and J ends lost 6 bases and 5 bases respectively, with 16 bases between them. Germline V lookup: CDR1 SNHLY, CDR2 FYNNEI. The CDR3 sequence is 14 residues long. This CDR3 reads CASSYGRGRETQYF. CDR3 nucleotides: TGTGCCAGCAGCTATGGTAGAGGGAGGGAGACCCAGTACTTC.

The rearrangement joins TRBV18 to TRBJ2-3; weak D call: TRBD2 (6 bases). Trimming took off 1 base at V and 2 bases at J, with 16 bases between the two ends. The CDR3 totals 17 residues. Germline V CDR1 and CDR2: KGHSH, LQKENI. The CDR3 DNA follows: TGTGCCAGCTCACCACTAAGCGGCGGGGCGGACACAGATACGCAGTATTTT. Protein product: CASSPLSGGADTDTQYF.

This clone has more than one count but fewer than ten. The genes are TRBV4-1 and TRBJ1-2, with unresolved D. This CDR3 is 15 amino acids long. The germline V gene has CDR1 MGHRA and CDR2 YSYEKL. Trimming shortened V by 0 bases and J by 4 bases, and 12 bases separated the two germline ends. This CDR3 reads CASSQDRGVTYGYTF. The CDR3 nucleotides read TGCGCCAGCAGCCAAGATCGGGGAGTGACCTATGGCTACACCTTC.

This chain links TRBV19 with TRBJ1-6; D gene ambiguous. The length of the CDR3 is 14 residues. Per germline, CDR1 LNHDA and CDR2 SQIVND (reference sequence). Between the trimmed V and J ends, which lost 9 bases and 8 bases, there was a span of 17 bases. CDR3 sequence: CASAVRGGDSPLHF. The CDR3, as DNA: TGTGCCAGCGCCGTGCGGGGAGGTGATTCACCCCTCCACTTT.